This T cell receptor (beta chain) was captured in a study of T cell responses to AZD1222 COVID-19 vaccine. The V end was cut by 7 bases, the J end by 3 bases, with 12 bases between. The germline V gene has CDR1 MNHEY and CDR2 SVGAGI. The CDR3 spans 13 residues. The repertoire was sequenced with immunoSEQ multiplex PCR; TCRdb's copy has only in-frame clones and lacks some. The table includes around 150,000 clones, roughly 82% detected once. The chain recombines TRBV6-5 with TRBJ1-1; D not resolved. This receptor was identified in an adult in good health. The sequencing used peripheral blood, collected on day 0 of AZD1222 vaccination. CDR3 DNA: TGTGCCAGCAAAAGGGTCTGGGACACTGAAGCTTTCTTT. It codes for CASKRVWDTEAFF.